The T cell receptor (beta chain) under discussion was sequenced for a study of blood T cells in healthy people across ages. Together with a sample-barcoded 5' primer, a J-beta primer mix was included in a second PCR lasting about 6 to 11 cycles. TCRdb redid the calling of the 5' RACE reads with MiXCR, one entry per CDR3 protein. The repertoire holds roughly 1 million distinct CDR3 sequences, with around 27% as singletons. Study-level findings and limits: CMV infection status of these donors was not known.

This clonotype came up a few times. Its antigen is undetermined. The V and J ends lost 6 bases and 1 base respectively, with 9 bases between them. Germline CDR1 MDHEN, CDR2 SYDVKM. This CDR3 spans 13 amino acids. Individuals who donated were healthy Caucasians from Russia aged roughly 6 to 95. Isolation per sample recovered at least 7 million PBMCs. This sample was shared with a second study, whose subject was T cells of mothers and their children.

V and J are TRBV28 and TRBJ1-1; TRBD1 might be the D (5 bases). The sequence was collected from a girl aged 2 to 10 in good health. Sequencing was done on a sample of blood. CDR3 region: CASRQGENTEAFF. CDR3 nucleotide sequence: TGTGCCAGCAGACAAGGGGAGAACACTGAAGCTTTCTTT.